This T cell receptor (beta chain) was obtained from a study of blood T cell repertoires in COVID-19. On the study more broadly: T cells, B-cell-depleted T cells, or PBMCs provided the cDNA or gDNA that served as material.

Per the original data handling: Cell counts per sample came from amplifying reference gene primers. Produced via immunoSEQ multiplex PCR; TCRdb's table is partial and in-frame only. The D gene and trimming were derived from the DNA, and the V and J assignments and clone size from that table. The sample yields under 200,000 clones, roughly 90% seen once. CDR1 MNHEY and CDR2 SVGAGI come from the germline V gene. Unmatched junction bases numbered 3, after V lost 5 bases and J lost 2 bases. This CDR3 is 15 amino acids long. Sequenced: peripheral blood. This clonotype was sampled from a man between 18 and 35 years old with active or convalescent COVID-19. V and J are TRBV6-5 and TRBJ2-7; 13 bases are shared with TRBD2. The CDR3 DNA reads as TGTGCCAGCAGTCTTGGGACTAGCGGGGCCTACGAGCAGTACTTC. Encoded protein: CASSLGTSGAYEQYF.